This T cell receptor (beta chain) appears in the sequencing data of a study of T-cell reconstitution after alpha-beta-depleted transplantation in children. This clonotype was detected ten times or more. Unique molecular identifiers were incorporated into the prepared TCRbeta library. One entry per CDR3 protein results from TCRdb running MiXCR on the PCR reads. The sample lists some 240,000 distinct CDR3 sequences, about 9.6% occurring once. Germline assignment: CDR1 DFQATT and CDR2 SNEGSKA (reference sequence). V lost 4 bases and J lost 6; bases outside the gene matches: 4. There are 12 residues in the CDR3.

The gene calls are TRBV20-1 and TRBJ1-2, with 8 bases that match TRBD1. Specimen: PBMCs from the stem cell graft donor, collected from the stem cell graft. This TCR was recovered from a human donor who donated a stem cell graft to a child with SCID. The DNA for the CDR3 is TGCAGTGCTATGACAGGGGATCATGGCTACACCTTC. Encoded protein: CSAMTGDHGYTF.